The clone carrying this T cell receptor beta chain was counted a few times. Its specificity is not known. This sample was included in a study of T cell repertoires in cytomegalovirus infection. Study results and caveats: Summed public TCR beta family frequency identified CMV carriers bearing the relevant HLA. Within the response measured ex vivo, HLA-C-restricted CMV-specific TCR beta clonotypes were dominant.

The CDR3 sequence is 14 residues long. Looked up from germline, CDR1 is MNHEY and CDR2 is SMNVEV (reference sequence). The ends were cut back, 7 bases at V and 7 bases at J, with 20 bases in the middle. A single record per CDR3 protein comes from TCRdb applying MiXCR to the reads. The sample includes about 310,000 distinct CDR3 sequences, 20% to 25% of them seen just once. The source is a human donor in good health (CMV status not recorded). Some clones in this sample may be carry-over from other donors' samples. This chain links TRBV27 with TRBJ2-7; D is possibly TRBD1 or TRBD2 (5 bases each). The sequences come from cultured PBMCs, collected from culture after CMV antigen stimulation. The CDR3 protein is CASKLGPNLREQYF. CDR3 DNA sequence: TGTGCCAGCAAACTGGGACCCAACCTTAGGGAGCAGTACTTC.